The rows below give T cell receptor beta chains drawn from one sample of a study of T cells after yellow fever vaccination. A single record per CDR3 protein comes from TCRdb applying MiXCR to the 5' RACE reads. The table lists 450,000 to 550,000 distinct CDR3 sequences, 20% to 25% of them singletons. This specimen was PBMCs, taken about 21 days after the first yellow fever vaccination. These receptors were collected from a man aged 18-30 years who received the YFV17D yellow fever vaccine. CDR3s include the opening cysteine and the closing phenylalanine or tryptophan. A D gene is named only where the DNA matches it firmly. Where a row states a size, it is once, few, many or the class of an expanded clone; other rows omit it.

D,J,size,V,DNA,CDR3
TRBD1,TRBJ1-2,NA,TRBV7-2,TGTGCCAGCAGCTTCGGGACAGCTAAATCTAACTATGGCTACACCTTC,CASSFGTAKSNYGYTF
NA,TRBJ1-5,NA,TRBV13,TGTGCCAGCGCGAAGGGGATCCAGCCCCAGCATTTT,CASAKGIQPQHF
NA,TRBJ1-6,few,TRBV6-5,TGTGCCAGCAGTTACTCGACCACATCCCCGGGTTCACCCCTCCACTTT,CASSYSTTSPGSPLHF
NA,TRBJ2-3,NA,TRBV2,TGTGCCAGCAGTGAGGGACGCCCAGTCAGCACAGATACGCAGTATTTT,CASSEGRPVSTDTQYF
NA,TRBJ2-3,NA,TRBV5-1,TGCGCCAGCAGCGGAAGCCTACCCGTTGAGTATTTT,CASSGSLPVEYF
TRBD1,TRBJ2-7,few,TRBV24-1,TGTGCCACCAGTGCTGCCGACAGGGGTAGCTCCTACGAGCAGTACTTC,CATSAADRGSSYEQYF
TRBD2,TRBJ2-1,many,TRBV4-2,TGTGCCAGCAGCCAAGGGGTAGCGGGGGTCAATGAGCAGTTCTTC,CASSQGVAGVNEQFF
TRBD1,TRBJ1-5,NA,TRBV7-2,TGTGCCAGCAGCTTAGCGAGGACAGGGTTCAATCAGCCCCAGCATTTT,CASSLARTGFNQPQHF
TRBD1,TRBJ2-1,NA,TRBV11-3,TGTGCCAGCAGCTTCGGGTCGACAGGGACGAATGAGCAGTTCTTC,CASSFGSTGTNEQFF
NA,TRBJ2-5,NA,TRBV4-3,TGCGCCAGCAGCCAGGAAAGAACTGCGGGGACCCAGTACTTC,CASSQERTAGTQYF
TRBD1,TRBJ2-5,NA,TRBV11-2,TGTGCCAGCAGCCCCCGGACAGGGAATGTGAGGGAGACCCAGTACTTC,CASSPRTGNVRETQYF
NA,TRBJ1-2,NA,TRBV10-3,TGTGCCAGCGGACACGTAAGAGACTATGGCTACACCTTC,CASGHVRDYGYTF
TRBD1,TRBJ1-6,few,TRBV6-5,TGTGCCAGCAGCTACGGGGGGACAGGGCCTTGGTCACCCCTCCACTTT,CASSYGGTGPWSPLHF
TRBD1,TRBJ2-1,NA,TRBV18,TGTGCCAGCTCACCACGGGCAGGGGGCGATGAGCAGTTCTTC,CASSPRAGGDEQFF
NA,TRBJ2-1,many,TRBV29-1,TGCAGCGGAACCGGGACCCCGTCCTACAATGAGCAGTTCTTC,CSGTGTPSYNEQFF
TRBD2,TRBJ2-3,few,TRBV5-1,TGCGCCAGCAGCTTTAAGGGCGGGGGTTTAGATACGCAGTATTTT,CASSFKGGGLDTQYF
NA,TRBJ2-4,NA,TRBV3-1,TGTGCCAGCAGCCAAGTAGCAGGAACCGCCAAAAACATTCAGTACTTC,CASSQVAGTAKNIQYF
TRBD2,TRBJ2-3,NA,TRBV2,TGTGCCAGCACTCGACTAGCGGGCACAGATACGCAGTATTTT,CASTRLAGTDTQYF
TRBD1,TRBJ1-1,NA,TRBV18,TGTGCCAGCTCACCCTCCGGGACAGCCCGATCCCGGGCTTTCTTT,CASSPSGTARSRAFF
NA,TRBJ2-2,few,TRBV11-1,TGTGCCAGCAGCTTATCGGTTCGGACTCGAACTCTTCAGACCGGGGAGCTGTTTTTT,CASSLSVRTRTLQTGELFF
NA,TRBJ2-3,NA,TRBV29-1,TGCAGCGTTGAACTGACAGACCATCGCACAGATACGCAGTATTTT,CSVELTDHRTDTQYF
NA,TRBJ2-3,NA,TRBV13,TGTGCCAGCAGCCACGGACTAAACACAGATACGCAGTATTTT,CASSHGLNTDTQYF
TRBD1,TRBJ1-1,NA,TRBV28,TGTGCCAGCAGGTCACCAACAATCCTGGGACAGGGTAGCACTGAAGCTTTCTTT,CASRSPTILGQGSTEAFF
NA,TRBJ1-2,NA,TRBV6-2/TRBV6-3,TGTGCCAGCAGCCGGGAGGTTCGCGGGATCCCCAACTATGGCTACACCTTC,CASSREVRGIPNYGYTF
TRBD1,TRBJ2-7,many,TRBV10-3,TGTGCCATCAAAGGACAGGGGGCAGGCGAGCAGTACTTC,CAIKGQGAGEQYF
TRBD1,TRBJ2-2,NA,TRBV6-6,TGTGCCATGCAGGGGGTCGGCGGGGAGCTGTTTTTT,CAMQGVGGELFF
TRBD1,TRBJ1-1,few,TRBV7-9,TGTGCCAGCAGACAAATCCGGACAGGGAGTTACGGTGAAGCTTTCTTT,CASRQIRTGSYGEAFF
NA,TRBJ1-5,few,TRBV20-1,TGCAGTGCTAGCCCCTGGCGGGGCAGCAATCAGCCCCAGCATTTT,CSASPWRGSNQPQHF
TRBD2,TRBJ2-7,few,TRBV29-1,TGCAGCGTTGAAGATCCACTGGGGACTAGCGGGGACTACGAGCAGTACTTC,CSVEDPLGTSGDYEQYF
NA,TRBJ2-5,NA,TRBV21-1,TGTGCCAGCCCGTCGGGGACTAGATATTCGGAGACCCAGTACTTC,CASPSGTRYSETQYF
NA,TRBJ1-1,few,TRBV11-1,TGTGCCAGCAGCTTAGCGCTTACGGGGAACACTGAAGCTTTCTTT,CASSLALTGNTEAFF
TRBD1,TRBJ2-5,NA,TRBV6-4,TGTGCCAGCAGTGACTCGGACAGGGGGGGTCAAGAGACCCAGTACTTC,CASSDSDRGGQETQYF
NA,TRBJ2-5,NA,TRBV6-2/TRBV6-3,TGTGCCAGCAGACTACAGGGAGGGGAGACCCAGTACTTC,CASRLQGGETQYF
NA,TRBJ2-1,few,TRBV7-6,TGTGCCAGCAGCGCGAGGCCCAGCTCCTACAATGAGCAGTTCTTC,CASSARPSSYNEQFF
TRBD2,TRBJ2-5,few,TRBV5-1,TGCGCCAGCAGCAGCAAGCTAGCGGGGGGGCGGGAGACCCAGTACTTC,CASSSKLAGGRETQYF
NA,TRBJ2-2,NA,TRBV12-3/TRBV12-4,TGTGCCAGCATATCGGGGGTGTGGACCGGGGAGCTGTTTTTT,CASISGVWTGELFF
NA,TRBJ2-7,few,TRBV10-3,TGTGCCATCAGTGAGGCACTGGGGGGATCCTACGAGCAGTACTTC,CAISEALGGSYEQYF
NA,TRBJ2-3,few,TRBV24-1,TGTGCCACCAGTGGTGGTCTTTCGGGCCCCAAGGCAGATACGCAGTATTTT,CATSGGLSGPKADTQYF
NA,TRBJ2-2,many,TRBV28,TGTGCCAGCAGTCTGACCCATAACACCGGGGAGCTGTTTTTT,CASSLTHNTGELFF
NA,TRBJ1-1,few,TRBV4-1,TGCGCCAGCAGCCAAGCCGCCCCTGGTCGACCTAACACTGAAGCTTTCTTT,CASSQAAPGRPNTEAFF
TRBD1,TRBJ1-3,NA,TRBV4-1,TGCGCCAGCAGCCAACTCCCGGGACAGTTCTACTCTGGAAACACCATATATTTT,CASSQLPGQFYSGNTIYF
NA,TRBJ2-2,few,TRBV4-2,TGTGCCAGCAGCCAAGGCGTGACAGGCATGTCCGCCGGGGAGCTGTTTTTT,CASSQGVTGMSAGELFF
NA,TRBJ2-4,NA,TRBV20-1,TGCAGTGCTGCCAGGCCGCGAGGCGAAAACATTCAGTACTTC,CSAARPRGENIQYF
NA,TRBJ1-6,few,TRBV6-5,TGTGCCAGCAGTTACTATGAGGGCGTCGGTAATTCACCCCTCCACTTT,CASSYYEGVGNSPLHF
NA,TRBJ2-1,few,TRBV14,TGTGCCAGCAGCCCCCGGCGGGACTCCTACAATGAGCAGTTCTTC,CASSPRRDSYNEQFF